This note documents a single TCR beta chain sequence. The target antigen is unknown. A much larger clone differs by one base, so this may be a read error. The germline V gene encodes CDR1 SNHLY and CDR2 FYNNEI. V shed 4 bases, J shed 3 bases, and the junction held 3 bases outside the gene matches. CDR3 size: 14 residues. Amplification of TCR beta CDR3 regions used RNA as the template. RT-PCR in the first round (using the HTBI primer set) targeted the TCR CDR3. MiXCR was run by TCRdb on the multiplex PCR reads, yielding one entry per CDR3 protein. The profile shows about 560,000 distinct CDR3 sequences, around 42% of them singletons. These data are taken from a study of T cells in Graves' hyperthyroidism and ophthalmopathy. Findings and limits, study-wide: Within blood appeared most thyroid clonotypes that had expanded above 0.001.

Reasons for excluding patients were uncontrolled infection, other autoimmune disease, pregnancy or lactation. Diagnostic assessment was based on clinical symptoms, serum thyroxine and TRAb, thyroid ultrasound and orbital computed tomography. This TCR derives from a woman between 18 and 30 years old with Graves' hyperthyroidism. The sequencing input was peripheral blood or thyroid tissue (not recorded which). V usage is TRBV2 and J usage is TRBJ2-7; 10 bases are shared with TRBD2. The DNA of the CDR3 is TGTGCCAGCAGTGGGACTAGCGGAATCTACGAGCAGTACTTC. It codes for CASSGTSGIYEQYF.